These 13 T cell receptor beta chains share one sample of origin, sequenced in a study of OX40 agonist ivuxolimab in advanced cancers. Some clones are missing from TCRdb's copy, which holds only in-frame ones; the method was immunoSEQ multiplex PCR. Seen here are 100,000 to 130,000 clones, 91% observed once, and the top ten hold 1% to 1.5%. The source material was CD4+ or CD8+ T cells sorted from blood, sampled in a trial of the OX40 agonist ivuxolimab. The source of these receptors is an adult with an advanced solid tumor such as melanoma, head and neck, liver or kidney cancer.

The chain has TRBV30 and TRBJ2-1, with TRBD1 matching over 7 bases. Germline V gene lookup returns CDR1 GTSNPN and CDR2 SVGIG (reference sequence). The J segment lost 4 bases and the V segment lost 2 bases, leaving 5 bases of the junction unmatched. The CDR3 covers 14 residues. The CDR3 DNA is TGTGCCTGGAGTTTTGGGACAGCGTACAATGAGCAGTTCTTC. Residues: CAWSFGTAYNEQFF.

This rearrangement joins TRBV19 to TRBJ1-1; TRBD1 might be the D (5 bases). This CDR3 is 15 amino acids long. V lost 2 bases, J lost 7 bases, and 17 bases lay in between. CDR1 LNHDA and CDR2 SQIVND come from the germline V gene (reference sequence). The CDR3 DNA reads as TGTGCCAGTAGTATAAAACCGGGACCGATATTTGAAGCTTTCTTT. Amino acid sequence: CASSIKPGPIFEAFF.

As regards this clone: The junction differs from germline at one of its ends, possibly a read error. This chain uses TRBV7-7 with TRBJ2-3; 7 nucleotides line up with TRBD1. Germline V CDR1 and CDR2: SSHAT, FNYEAQ (reference sequence). The CDR3 length is 14 residues. This CDR3 reads CASSLTGGTDTQYF. The CDR3 DNA sequence: TGTGCTAGCAGCTTAACAGGGGGCACAGATACGCAGTATTTT.

J is TRBJ2-5 and V is TRBV6-5; D tentatively fits TRBD1 or TRBD2 (5 bases each). The J call is in doubt because the DNA end fits TRBJ2-7 better. Germline V gene lookup returns CDR1 MNHEY and CDR2 SVGAGI. The CDR3 spans 16 residues. CDR3 bases: TGTGCCAGCAGTTACTCGGGGGTTGCGAGCTCCTACGAGCAGTACTTC. It is translated as CASSYSGVASSYEQYF.

This clone has just one count. This sequence joins TRBV2 and TRBJ2-1; 13 nucleotides align to TRBD2. The CDR3 has 15 residues. Germline lookup yields CDR1 SNHLY and CDR2 FYNNEI. With 2 bases clipped from V and 14 bases from J, the junction kept 9 bases outside the gene matches. CDR3 residues: CASSETPTSGRKEFF. DNA for the CDR3: TGTGCCAGCAGTGAAACACCGACTAGCGGGAGGAAAGAGTTCTTC.

CDR3 protein: CASQLAGGGELFF. CDR3 nucleotide sequence: TGTGCCAGCCAACTAGCGGGAGGGGGGGAGCTGTTTTTT. The V call is TRBV10-3, the J call TRBJ2-2; 13 bases line up with TRBD2. The germline CDR1 and CDR2 sequences are ENHRY and SYGVKD. Losses at the gene ends were 10 bases for V and 8 bases for J; bases not matched to a gene: 4. The CDR3 runs 13 residues.

This chain connects TRBV6-6 to TRBJ2-7; 13 nucleotides match TRBD2. The CDR3 extends over 14 amino acids. The trim removed 10 bases at V and 3 bases at J, leaving 6 bases unmatched. CDR1 is MNHNY, CDR2 SVGAGI, per germline (reference sequence). The CDR3 DNA reads TGTGCCACCCGGACTAGCGGGAGTAACTACGAGCAGTACTTC. It codes for CATRTSGSNYEQYF.

The chain uses TRBV11-3 and TRBJ2-1; 14 bases are shared with TRBD2. The CDR3 spans 15 residues. With V trimmed by 4 bases and J by 8 bases, 4 bases remained unmatched. Germline CDR1 SGHNT, CDR2 YENEEA. The CDR3 nucleotides are TGTGCCAGCAGCTCCGGGACTAGCGGGAGCTATGAGCAGTTCTTC. It codes for CASSSGTSGSYEQFF.

CDR3 nucleotide sequence: TGTGCCAGCTCCCCGACAGGGGTTGGAAGTCAGCCCCAGCATTTT. Protein sequence: CASSPTGVGSQPQHF. This sequence joins TRBV18 and TRBJ1-5; 8 bases are shared with TRBD1. Germline V gene sequence: CDR1 KGHSH, CDR2 LQKENI. Germline trimming cut 6 bases from V and 6 bases from J; bases unmatched to any gene: 10. CDR3 length: 15 amino acids.

The chain carries TRBV28 and TRBJ2-1; 8 bases are shared with TRBD1. From germline, CDR1 is MDHEN and CDR2 SYDVKM. V trimming: 6 bases; J trimming: 6 bases; junction bases outside the gene matches: 10. This CDR3 comprises 15 residues. The chain's CDR3 is CASSPQGGVFNEQFF. CDR3 nucleotides: TGTGCCAGCAGCCCACAGGGGGGTGTTTTCAATGAGCAGTTCTTC.

The V and J genes are TRBV6-5 and TRBJ1-3, with D unresolved. Germline values: CDR1 MNHEY, CDR2 SVGAGI. This CDR3 comprises 13 residues. V was pared by 2 bases and J by 2 bases, with 4 bases between. CDR3 sequence: CASSYGPGNTIYF. The DNA of the CDR3 is TGTGCCAGCAGTTACGGACCTGGAAACACCATATATTTT.

The V gene is TRBV6-5, the J gene TRBJ1-1; D perhaps matches TRBD1 (5 bases). Trimming took off 4 bases at V and 1 base at J, with 7 bases between the two ends. Germline CDR1 reads MNHEY; CDR2 reads SVGAGI. This CDR3 has 13 amino acids. CDR3 sequence reads: CASSWGENTEAFF. The CDR3 DNA follows: TGTGCCAGCAGTTGGGGCGAGAACACTGAAGCTTTCTTT.

The genes are TRBV6-1 and TRBJ2-7; 8 nucleotides match TRBD2. CDR1 is MNHNS, CDR2 SASEGT, per germline. The CDR3 contains 14 residues. J was trimmed by 3 bases and V by 7 bases; bases with no gene match: 8. The CDR3 nucleotides are TGTGCCAGCATAAAGGTAGCGGGAATCTACGAGCAGTACTTC. It encodes CASIKVAGIYEQYF.